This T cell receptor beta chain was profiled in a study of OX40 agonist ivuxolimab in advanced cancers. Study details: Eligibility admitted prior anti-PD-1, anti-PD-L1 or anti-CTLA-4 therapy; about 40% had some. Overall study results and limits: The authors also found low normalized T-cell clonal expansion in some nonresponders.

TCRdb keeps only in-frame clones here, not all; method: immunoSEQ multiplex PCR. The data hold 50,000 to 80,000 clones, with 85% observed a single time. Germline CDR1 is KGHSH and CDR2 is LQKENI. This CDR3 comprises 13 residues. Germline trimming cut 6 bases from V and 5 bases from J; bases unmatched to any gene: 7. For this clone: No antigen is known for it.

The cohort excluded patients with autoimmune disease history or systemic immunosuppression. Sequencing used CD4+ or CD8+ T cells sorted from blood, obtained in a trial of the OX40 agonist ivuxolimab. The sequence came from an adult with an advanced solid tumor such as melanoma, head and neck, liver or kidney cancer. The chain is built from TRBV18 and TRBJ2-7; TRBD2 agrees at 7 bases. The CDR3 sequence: CASSLRGVNEQYF. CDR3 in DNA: TGTGCCAGCTCTCTCCGGGGGGTCAACGAGCAGTACTTC.